In this sample, the clone carrying this TCR beta chain turned up a few times. This CDR3 has 14 residues. V was pared by 3 bases and J by 6 bases, with 6 bases of the junction left unmatched. Per germline, CDR1 DFQATT and CDR2 SNEGSKA (reference sequence). Each CDR3 protein gets one entry after TCRdb re-called the 5' RACE reads with MiXCR. The repertoire holds over 500,000 distinct CDR3 sequences, 22% seen once, with roughly 0.91% in the top ten. The record originates from a study of identical twins. These data also featured in a second study, about T cells expressing NK-cell markers. That publication notes: The study sequenced eight donors, seven HCMV-seropositive and one seronegative.

The TCR was taken from a woman aged 18-35 years in good health. Specimen: CD4+ T cells sorted from blood. The chain links TRBV20-1 to TRBJ2-1; 9 nucleotides match TRBD2. Here the CDR3 reads CSASWLAGINEQFF. The CDR3 region has the DNA TGCAGTGCTAGCTGGCTAGCGGGGATCAATGAGCAGTTCTTC.